This T cell receptor (beta chain) comes out of a study of graft-versus-host responses after intestinal transplantation. Profiling relied on immunoSEQ multiplex PCR, and the TCRdb table lists in-frame clones only, not all of them. The sample shows around 19,000 clones, under 50% of them seen only once. Both CD3+CD4+ and CD3+CD8+ responders that were proliferating and CFSE-low underwent sorting after the reaction. CDR1 is SNHLY, CDR2 FYNNEI, per germline. Trimming took 8 bases from V and 5 from J, leaving 23 bases between them. CDR3 length equals 16 residues. This specimen was alloreactive CD4+ T cells from a mixed lymphocyte reaction culture, taken before intestinal transplant. Indicated subset: CFSE-low proliferating T cells sorted from roughly six-day pre-transplant mixed lymphocyte reaction (GvH or HvG direction). The V and J genes are TRBV2 and TRBJ2-3; D is possibly TRBD2 (6 bases). The TCR comes from a human patient who received an intestinal transplant. This CDR3 is CASGKTGPTRGDTQYF. CDR3 in DNA: TGTGCCAGCGGGAAAACGGGACCCACGCGGGGAGATACGCAGTATTTT.